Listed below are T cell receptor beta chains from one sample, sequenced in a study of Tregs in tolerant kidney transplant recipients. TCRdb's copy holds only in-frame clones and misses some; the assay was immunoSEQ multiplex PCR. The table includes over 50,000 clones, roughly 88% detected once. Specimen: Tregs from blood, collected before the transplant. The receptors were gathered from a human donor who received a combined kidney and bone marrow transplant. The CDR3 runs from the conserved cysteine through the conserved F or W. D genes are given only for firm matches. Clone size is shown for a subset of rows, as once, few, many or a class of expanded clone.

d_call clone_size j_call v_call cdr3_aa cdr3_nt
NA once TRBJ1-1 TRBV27 CASRRQVMNTEAFF TGTGCCAGCAGGCGACAGGTGATGAACACTGAAGCTTTCTTT
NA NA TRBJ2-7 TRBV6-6 CASSYLGSRLYEQYF TGTGCCAGCAGTTACCTAGGGTCGAGGCTCTACGAGCAGTACTTC
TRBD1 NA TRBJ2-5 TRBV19 CASSGQGAYETQYF TGTGCCAGTAGTGGACAGGGGGCGTATGAGACCCAGTACTTC
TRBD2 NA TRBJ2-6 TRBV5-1 CASSLVSGASSGANVLTF TGCGCCAGCAGCTTGGTTAGCGGGGCCAGCTCTGGGGCCAACGTCCTGACTTTC
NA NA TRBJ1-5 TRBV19 CAIPRVNQPQHF TGTGCCATCCCGAGGGTCAATCAGCCCCAGCATTTT
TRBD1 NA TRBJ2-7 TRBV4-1 CASSQGLIGSRGMRGPYEQYF TGCGCCAGCAGCCAGGGTTTAATAGGGTCCAGGGGAATGAGGGGGCCCTACGAGCAGTACTTC
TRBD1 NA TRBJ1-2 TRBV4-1 CASSQEIARGQQYGYTF TGCGCCAGCAGCCAAGAGATCGCGAGGGGGCAGCAATATGGCTACACCTTC
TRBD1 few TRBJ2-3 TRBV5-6 CASRGTGFNSDTQYF TGTGCCAGCCGCGGGACAGGGTTCAATTCAGATACGCAGTATTTT
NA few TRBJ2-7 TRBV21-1 CASSPSPRGVYEQYF TGTGCCAGCAGCCCCTCTCCTAGGGGAGTTTACGAGCAGTACTTC
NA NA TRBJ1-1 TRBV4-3 CASSQVWGRENTEAFF TGCGCCAGCAGCCAAGTTTGGGGTCGCGAGAACACTGAAGCTTTCTTT
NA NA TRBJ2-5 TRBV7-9 CASSYQETQYF TGTGCCAGCAGCTACCAAGAGACCCAGTACTTC
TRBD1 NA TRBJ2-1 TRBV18 CASSPGQGDNEQFF TGTGCCAGCTCACCCGGACAGGGAGACAATGAGCAGTTCTTC
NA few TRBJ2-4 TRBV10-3 CAISAVAKNIQYF TGTGCCATCAGTGCCGTAGCCAAAAACATTCAGTACTTC
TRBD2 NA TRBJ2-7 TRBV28 CASTPPGPTSGAKDEQYF TGTGCCAGCACCCCCCCCGGCCCGACTAGCGGGGCGAAGGACGAGCAGTACTTC
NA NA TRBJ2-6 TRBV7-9 CASSPLGTSGANVLTF TGTGCCAGCAGCCCCCTAGGGACATCCGGGGCCAACGTCCTGACTTTC
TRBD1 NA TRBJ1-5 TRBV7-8 CASSRGTGVLSNQPQHF TGTGCCAGCAGCCGAGGGACAGGAGTCCTTAGCAATCAGCCCCAGCATTTT
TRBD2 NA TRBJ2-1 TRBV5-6 CASSQSGRGFYNEQFF TGTGCCAGCAGCCAAAGCGGGAGGGGCTTCTACAATGAGCAGTTCTTC
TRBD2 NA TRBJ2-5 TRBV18 CASSPNRLDWREAEETQYF TGTGCCAGCTCGCCGAACCGTCTCGACTGGCGGGAGGCCGAGGAGACCCAGTACTTC
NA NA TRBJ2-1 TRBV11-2 CASSSAFAGGYEQFF TGTGCCAGCAGCTCCGCGTTTGCAGGGGGGTATGAGCAGTTCTTC
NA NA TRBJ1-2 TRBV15 CATSRDQIRGSAGYTF TGTGCCACCAGCAGAGACCAAATCAGGGGCTCGGCTGGCTACACCTTC
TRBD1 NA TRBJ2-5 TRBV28 CASSFPRQGKETQYF TGTGCCAGCAGTTTTCCCCGACAGGGGAAGGAGACCCAGTACTTC
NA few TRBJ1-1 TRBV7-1 CASSFSGLGSTEAFF TGTGCCAGCAGCTTTAGTGGGTTGGGCAGCACTGAAGCTTTCTTT
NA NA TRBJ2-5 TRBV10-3 CAISETGRGETQYF TGTGCCATCAGTGAAACAGGGAGGGGCGAGACCCAGTACTTC
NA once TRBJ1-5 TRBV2 CASSEDNGQPQHF TGTGCCAGCAGTGAAGACAATGGTCAGCCCCAGCATTTT
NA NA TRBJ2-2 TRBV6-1 CASTPYSGELFF TGTGCCAGCACCCCTTACAGCGGGGAGCTGTTTTTT
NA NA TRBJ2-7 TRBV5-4 CASSSGIYEQYF TGTGCCAGCAGCTCCGGAATCTACGAGCAGTACTTC
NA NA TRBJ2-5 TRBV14 CASSPQVTQETQYF TGTGCCAGCAGCCCCCAGGTTACGCAAGAGACCCAGTACTTC
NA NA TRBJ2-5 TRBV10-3 CAISEAGYETQYF TGTGCCATCAGTGAAGCCGGTTACGAGACCCAGTACTTC
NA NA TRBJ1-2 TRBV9 CASSVNRPGSRGYTF TGTGCCAGCAGCGTAAATCGCCCAGGGTCGAGAGGCTACACCTTC
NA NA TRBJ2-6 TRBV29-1 CSVSLTSGANVLTF TGCAGCGTTAGTCTAACTTCTGGGGCCAACGTCCTGACTTTC